The T cell receptor beta chain under discussion was sequenced for a study of blood T cell repertoires in COVID-19. The repertoire was sequenced with immunoSEQ multiplex PCR; TCRdb's copy has only in-frame clones and lacks some. The sample carries 400,000 to 450,000 clones, around 91% recorded once. This CDR3 contains 14 residues. With 3 bases removed from V and 3 bases from J, the gap between germline ends came to 11 bases. Germline CDR1 and CDR2: LNHDA and SQIVND (reference sequence). Recovered Cohort 3 donors showed two negative PCRs, clearance, or symptom resolution. This clonotype originated in a man aged 25 to 40 who had recovered from COVID-19. The chain uses TRBV19 and TRBJ1-1, with a weak D call TRBD1 (6 bases). Sample: PBMCs or T cells enriched from blood (not recorded which). The CDR3 region is CASSIRGGDTEAFF. For the CDR3, the DNA is TGTGCCAGTAGTATCAGGGGTGGGGACACTGAAGCTTTCTTT.